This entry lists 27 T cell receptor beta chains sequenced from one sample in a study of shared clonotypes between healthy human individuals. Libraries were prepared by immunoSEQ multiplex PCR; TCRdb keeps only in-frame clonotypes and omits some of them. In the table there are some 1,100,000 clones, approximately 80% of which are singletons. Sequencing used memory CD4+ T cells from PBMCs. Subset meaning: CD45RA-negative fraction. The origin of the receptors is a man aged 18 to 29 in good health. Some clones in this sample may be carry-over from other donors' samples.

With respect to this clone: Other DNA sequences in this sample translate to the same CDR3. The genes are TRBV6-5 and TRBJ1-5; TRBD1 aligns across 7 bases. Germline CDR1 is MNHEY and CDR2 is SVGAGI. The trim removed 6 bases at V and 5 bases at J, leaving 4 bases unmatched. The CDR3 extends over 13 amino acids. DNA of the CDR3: TGTGCCAGCAGCCCCGACAGGGATCAGCCCCAGCATTTT. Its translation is CASSPDRDQPQHF.

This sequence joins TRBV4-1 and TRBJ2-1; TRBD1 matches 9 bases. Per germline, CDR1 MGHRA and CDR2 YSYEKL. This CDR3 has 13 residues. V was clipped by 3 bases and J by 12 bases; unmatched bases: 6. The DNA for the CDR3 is TGCGCCAGCAGCCAGGGACAGGGAACGGGGCAGTTCTTC. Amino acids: CASSQGQGTGQFF.

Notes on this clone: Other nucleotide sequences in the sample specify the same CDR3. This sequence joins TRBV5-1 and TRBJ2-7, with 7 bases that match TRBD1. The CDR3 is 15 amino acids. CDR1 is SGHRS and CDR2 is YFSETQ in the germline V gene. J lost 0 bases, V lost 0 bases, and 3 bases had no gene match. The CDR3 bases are TGCGCCAGCAGCTTGGCAGGGGGAAGCTCCTACGAGCAGTACTTC. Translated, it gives CASSLAGGSSYEQYF.

The CDR3 region has the DNA TGCGCCAGCAGCCCAGGGACTAGCGGGAGGGCCATTAGTACGCAGTATTTT. Protein: CASSPGTSGRAISTQYF. This rearrangement joins TRBV5-1 to TRBJ2-3, with 16 bases that match TRBD2. The CDR3 consists of 17 residues. Germline V gene lookup returns CDR1 SGHRS and CDR2 YFSETQ. The trim removed 4 bases at V and 8 bases at J, leaving 10 bases unmatched.

CDR3 in amino acids: CASRKDREGGELFF. As DNA, the CDR3 is TGTGCCAGCAGGAAGGACAGGGAGGGTGGGGAGCTGTTTTTT. The chain couples TRBV2 to TRBJ2-2; D might be TRBD1 (8 bases). The germline gives CDR1 SNHLY, CDR2 FYNNEI. Trimming shortened V by 6 bases and J by 8 bases, and 16 bases separated the two germline ends. The CDR3 has 14 residues.

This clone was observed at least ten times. CDR3 sequence reads: CASSFSVNEQFF. In nucleotides, the CDR3 is TGTGCCAGCAGCTTTAGCGTCAATGAGCAGTTCTTC. The rearrangement uses TRBV5-5 and TRBJ2-1, with D tentatively TRBD2 (5 bases). Per the germline V gene, CDR1 is SGHKS and CDR2 is YYEKEE (reference sequence). The CDR3 covers 12 residues. Trimming cost V 2 bases and J 6 bases, with 6 bases left between them.

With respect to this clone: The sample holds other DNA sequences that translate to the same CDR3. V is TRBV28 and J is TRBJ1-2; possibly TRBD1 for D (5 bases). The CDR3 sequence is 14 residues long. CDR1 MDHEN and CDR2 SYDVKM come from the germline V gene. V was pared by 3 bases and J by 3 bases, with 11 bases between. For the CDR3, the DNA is TGTGCCAGCAGTTTGCGGGGGAGAGACTATGGCTACACCTTC. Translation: CASSLRGRDYGYTF.

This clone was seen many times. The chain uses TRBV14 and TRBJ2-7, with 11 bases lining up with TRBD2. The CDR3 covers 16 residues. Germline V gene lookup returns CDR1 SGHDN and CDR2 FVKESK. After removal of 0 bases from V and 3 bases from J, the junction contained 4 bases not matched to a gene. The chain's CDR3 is CASSQDRLAGLYEQYF. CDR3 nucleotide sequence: TGTGCCAGCAGCCAAGATAGACTAGCGGGACTCTACGAGCAGTACTTC.

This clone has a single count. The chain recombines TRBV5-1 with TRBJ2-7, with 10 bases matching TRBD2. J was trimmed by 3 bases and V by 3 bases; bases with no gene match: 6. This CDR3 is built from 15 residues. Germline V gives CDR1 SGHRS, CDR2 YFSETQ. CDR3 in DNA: TGCGCCAGCAGCTCTGGACTAGCGGAAATCTACGAGCAGTACTTC. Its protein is CASSSGLAEIYEQYF. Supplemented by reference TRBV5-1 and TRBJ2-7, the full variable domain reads KAGVTQTPRYLIKTRGQQVTLSCSPISGHRSVSWYQQTPGQGLQFLFEYFSETQRNKGNFPGRFSGRQFSNSRSEMNVSTLELGDSALYLCASSSGLAEIYEQYFGPGTRLTVT.

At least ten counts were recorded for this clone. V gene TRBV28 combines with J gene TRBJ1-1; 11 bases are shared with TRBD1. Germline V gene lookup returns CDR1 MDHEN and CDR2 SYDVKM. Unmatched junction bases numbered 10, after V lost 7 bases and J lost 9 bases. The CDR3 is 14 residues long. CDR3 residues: CASTPQRDRGKAFF. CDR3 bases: TGTGCCAGCACTCCCCAGAGGGACAGGGGGAAAGCTTTCTTT.

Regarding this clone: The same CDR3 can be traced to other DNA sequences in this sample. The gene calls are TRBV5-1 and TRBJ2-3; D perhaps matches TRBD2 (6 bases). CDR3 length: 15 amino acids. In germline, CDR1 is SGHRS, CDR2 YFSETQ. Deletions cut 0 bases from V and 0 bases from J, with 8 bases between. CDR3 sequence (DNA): TGCGCCAGCAGCTTGGTAGCGGCGAGCACAGATACGCAGTATTTT. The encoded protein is CASSLVAASTDTQYF.

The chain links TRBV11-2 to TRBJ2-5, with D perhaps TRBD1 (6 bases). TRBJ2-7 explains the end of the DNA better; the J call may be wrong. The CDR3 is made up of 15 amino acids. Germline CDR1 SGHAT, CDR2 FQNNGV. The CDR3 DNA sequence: TGTGCCAGCAGCCGAACAGGGCTTCCAGTGAACGAGCAGTACTTC. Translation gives CASSRTGLPVNEQYF.

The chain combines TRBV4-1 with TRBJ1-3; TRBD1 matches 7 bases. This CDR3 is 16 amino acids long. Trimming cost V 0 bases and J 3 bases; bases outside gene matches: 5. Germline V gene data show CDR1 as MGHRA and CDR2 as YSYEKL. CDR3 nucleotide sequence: TGCGCCAGCAGCCAAGAAACAGGGGTGAATGGAAACACCATATATTTT. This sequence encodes CASSQETGVNGNTIYF.

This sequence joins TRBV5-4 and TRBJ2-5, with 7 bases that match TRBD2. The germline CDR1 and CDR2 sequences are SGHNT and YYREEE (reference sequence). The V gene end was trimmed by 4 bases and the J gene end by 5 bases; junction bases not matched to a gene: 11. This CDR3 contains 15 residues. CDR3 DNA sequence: TGTGCCAGCAGCATCCCCACTAGCGCACCGGAGACCCAGTACTTC. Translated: CASSIPTSAPETQYF.

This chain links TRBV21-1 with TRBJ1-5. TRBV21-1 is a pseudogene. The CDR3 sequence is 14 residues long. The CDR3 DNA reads TGTGCCAGCAGCAAAGGACCGGCACGAGGGCCCCAGCATTTT. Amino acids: CASSKGPARGPQHF.

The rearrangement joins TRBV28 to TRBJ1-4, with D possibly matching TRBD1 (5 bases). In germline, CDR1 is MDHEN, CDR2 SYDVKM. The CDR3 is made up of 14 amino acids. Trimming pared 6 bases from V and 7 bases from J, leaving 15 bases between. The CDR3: CASSRDQGVEKLFF. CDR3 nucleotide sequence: TGTGCCAGCAGCCGGGACCAGGGAGTTGAAAAACTGTTTTTT.

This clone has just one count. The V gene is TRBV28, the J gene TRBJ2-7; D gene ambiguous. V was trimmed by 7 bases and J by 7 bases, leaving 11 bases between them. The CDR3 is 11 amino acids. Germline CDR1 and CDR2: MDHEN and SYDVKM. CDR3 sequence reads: CASTLSREQYF. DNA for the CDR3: TGTGCCAGCACCCTGAGTAGGGAGCAGTACTTC.

This chain's CDR3 is CASTSIREGTASGNTIYF. Here the CDR3 DNA reads TGTGCCAGTACCAGTATACGGGAGGGGACAGCCTCTGGAAACACCATATATTTT. J is TRBJ1-3 and V is TRBV19, with 7 bases that match TRBD1. This CDR3 is 18 amino acids long. Per germline, CDR1 LNHDA and CDR2 SQIVND (reference sequence). Trimming at V came to 7 bases and at J to 0 bases, leaving 15 bases not matched to a gene.

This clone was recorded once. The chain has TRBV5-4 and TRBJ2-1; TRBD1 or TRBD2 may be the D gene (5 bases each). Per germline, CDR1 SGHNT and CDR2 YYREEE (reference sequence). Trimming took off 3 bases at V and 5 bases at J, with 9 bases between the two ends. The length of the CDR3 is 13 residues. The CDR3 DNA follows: TGTGCCAGCAGCTACGGGGCGAACAATGAGCAGTTCTTC. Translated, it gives CASSYGANNEQFF.

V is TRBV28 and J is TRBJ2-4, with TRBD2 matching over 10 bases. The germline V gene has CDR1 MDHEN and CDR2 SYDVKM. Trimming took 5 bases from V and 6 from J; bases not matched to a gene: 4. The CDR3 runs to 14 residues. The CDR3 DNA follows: TGTGCCAGCAGTCCCTGGACTAGCGGAAACATTCAGTACTTC. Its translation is CASSPWTSGNIQYF.

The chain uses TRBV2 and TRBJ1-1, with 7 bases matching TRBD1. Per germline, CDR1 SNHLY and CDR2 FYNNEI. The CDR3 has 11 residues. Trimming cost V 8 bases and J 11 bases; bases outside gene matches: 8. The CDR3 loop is CASSVDRTAFF. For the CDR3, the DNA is TGTGCCAGCTCGGTGGACAGGACGGCTTTCTTT.

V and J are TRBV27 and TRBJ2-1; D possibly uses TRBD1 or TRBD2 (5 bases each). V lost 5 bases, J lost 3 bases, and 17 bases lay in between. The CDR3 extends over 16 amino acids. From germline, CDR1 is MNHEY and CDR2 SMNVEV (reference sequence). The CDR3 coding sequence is TGTGCCAGCAGTCCCAGAGGGGCTAGCTTCTACAATGAGCAGTTCTTC. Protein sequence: CASSPRGASFYNEQFF.

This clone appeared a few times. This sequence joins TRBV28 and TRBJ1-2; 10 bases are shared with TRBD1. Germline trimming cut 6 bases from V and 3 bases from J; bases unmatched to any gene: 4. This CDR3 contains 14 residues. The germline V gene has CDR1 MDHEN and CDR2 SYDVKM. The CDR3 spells CASRPTGGHYGYTF. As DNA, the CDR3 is TGTGCCAGCAGACCGACAGGGGGCCACTATGGCTACACCTTC.

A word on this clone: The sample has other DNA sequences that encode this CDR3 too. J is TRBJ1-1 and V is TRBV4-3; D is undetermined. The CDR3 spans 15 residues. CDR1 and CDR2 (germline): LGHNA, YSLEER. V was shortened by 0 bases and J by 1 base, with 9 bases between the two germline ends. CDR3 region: CASSQDYRGNTEAFF. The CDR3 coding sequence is TGCGCCAGCAGCCAAGATTATCGCGGGAACACTGAAGCTTTCTTT.

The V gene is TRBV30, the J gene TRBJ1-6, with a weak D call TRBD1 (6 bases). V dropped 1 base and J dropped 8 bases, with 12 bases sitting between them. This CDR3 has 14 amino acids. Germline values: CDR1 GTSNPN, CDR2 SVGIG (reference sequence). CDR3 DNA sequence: TGTGCCTGGAGTGGGAAACAGGGATATTCACCCCTCCACTTT. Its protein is CAWSGKQGYSPLHF.

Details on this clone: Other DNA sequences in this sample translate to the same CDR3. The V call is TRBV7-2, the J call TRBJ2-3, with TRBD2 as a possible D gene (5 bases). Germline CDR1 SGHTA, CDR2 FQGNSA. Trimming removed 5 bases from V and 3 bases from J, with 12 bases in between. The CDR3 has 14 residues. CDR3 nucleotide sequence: TGTGCCAGCAGCCCTTGGACTGATACAGATACGCAGTATTTT. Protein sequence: CASSPWTDTDTQYF.

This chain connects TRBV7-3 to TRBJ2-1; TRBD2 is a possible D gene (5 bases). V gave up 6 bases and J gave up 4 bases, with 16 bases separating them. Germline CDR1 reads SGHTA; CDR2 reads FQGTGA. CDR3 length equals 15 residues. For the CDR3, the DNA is TGTGCCAGCAGTCCGGGATTTCCCCTATACAATGAGCAGTTCTTC. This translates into CASSPGFPLYNEQFF.